This T cell receptor (beta chain) was sequenced in a study of blood T cell repertoires in COVID-19. Study-level information: Samples came from the United States, Italy and Spain, spanning acute and convalescent COVID-19. The cDNA or gDNA used as material had been derived from T cells, B-cell-depleted T cells, or PBMCs.

The CDR3 covers 15 residues. The germline gives CDR1 SNHLY, CDR2 FYNNEI. Trimming cost V 7 bases and J 2 bases; bases outside gene matches: 8. Here immunoSEQ multiplex PCR was the method, and the copy in TCRdb shows in-frame clones only, minus some. The data show roughly 320,000 clones, around 86% seen once. This TCR came from a man between 65 and 85 years old with acute or convalescent COVID-19. The sequenced sample consisted of peripheral blood. The rearrangement links TRBV2 to TRBJ2-7, with 10 nucleotides matching TRBD2. The CDR3 region is CASMLAGETTYEQYF. CDR3 nucleotide sequence: TGTGCCAGCATGCTAGCGGGAGAGACTACCTACGAGCAGTACTTC.